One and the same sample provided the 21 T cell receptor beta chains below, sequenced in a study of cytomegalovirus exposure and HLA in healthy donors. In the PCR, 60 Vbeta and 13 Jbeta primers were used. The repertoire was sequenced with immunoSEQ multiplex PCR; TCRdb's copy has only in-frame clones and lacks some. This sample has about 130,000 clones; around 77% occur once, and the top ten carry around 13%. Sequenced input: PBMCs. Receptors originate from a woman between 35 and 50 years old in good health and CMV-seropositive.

CDR3 DNA: TGCGCCAGCAGCCTAGACGTTCGGGGGAAGGAGTACACCGGGGAGCTGTTTTTT. This translates into CASSLDVRGKEYTGELFF. The V call is TRBV5-1, the J call TRBJ2-2; a possible D gene is TRBD2 (6 bases). This CDR3 is built from 18 residues. Per germline, CDR1 SGHRS and CDR2 YFSETQ. The V and J ends lost 4 bases and 3 bases respectively, with 22 bases between them.

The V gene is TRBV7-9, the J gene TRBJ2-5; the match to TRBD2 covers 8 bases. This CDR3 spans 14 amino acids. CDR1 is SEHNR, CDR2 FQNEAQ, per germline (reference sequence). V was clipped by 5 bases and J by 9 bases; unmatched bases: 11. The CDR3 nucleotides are TGTGCCAGCAGCCACGGGGGGGGCCGGTCGGCCCAGTACTTC. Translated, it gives CASSHGGGRSAQYF.

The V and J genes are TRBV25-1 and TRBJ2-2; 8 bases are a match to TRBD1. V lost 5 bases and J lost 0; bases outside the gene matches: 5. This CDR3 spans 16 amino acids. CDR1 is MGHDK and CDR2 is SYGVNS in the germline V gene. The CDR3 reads CASSKTGGSNTGELFF. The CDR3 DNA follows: TGTGCCAGCAGTAAAACAGGGGGTTCGAACACCGGGGAGCTGTTTTTT.

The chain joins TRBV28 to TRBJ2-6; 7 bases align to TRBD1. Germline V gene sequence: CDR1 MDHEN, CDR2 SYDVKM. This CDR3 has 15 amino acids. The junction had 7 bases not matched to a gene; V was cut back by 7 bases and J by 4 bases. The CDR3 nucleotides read TGTGCCAGCACCGACACAGGGGTCGGGGCCAACGTCCTGACTTTC. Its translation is CASTDTGVGANVLTF.

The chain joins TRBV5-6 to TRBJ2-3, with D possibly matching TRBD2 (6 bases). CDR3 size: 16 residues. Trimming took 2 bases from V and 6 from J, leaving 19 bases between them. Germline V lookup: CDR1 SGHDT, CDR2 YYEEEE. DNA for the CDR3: TGTGCCAGCAGCTTTAAGGTTAGGAGGGGAGCCGATACGCAGTATTTT. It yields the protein CASSFKVRRGADTQYF.

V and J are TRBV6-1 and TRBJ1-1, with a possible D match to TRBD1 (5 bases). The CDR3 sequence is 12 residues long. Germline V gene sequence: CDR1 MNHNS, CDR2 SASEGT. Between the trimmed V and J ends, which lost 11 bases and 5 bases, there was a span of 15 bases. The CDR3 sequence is CAARGSQTEAFF. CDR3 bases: TGTGCCGCAAGGGGATCCCAAACTGAAGCTTTCTTT.

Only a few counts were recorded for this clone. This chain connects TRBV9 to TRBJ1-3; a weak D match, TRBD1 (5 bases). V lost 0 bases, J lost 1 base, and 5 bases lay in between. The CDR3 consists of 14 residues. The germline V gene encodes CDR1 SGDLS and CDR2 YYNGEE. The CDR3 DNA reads TGTGCCAGCAGCGTAGGGACATCTGGAAACACCATATATTTT. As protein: CASSVGTSGNTIYF.

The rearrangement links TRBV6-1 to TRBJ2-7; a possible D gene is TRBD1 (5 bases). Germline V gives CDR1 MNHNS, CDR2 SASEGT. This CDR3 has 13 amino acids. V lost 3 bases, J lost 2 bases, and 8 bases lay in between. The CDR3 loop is CASSDRVAYEQYF. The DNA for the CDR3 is TGTGCCAGCAGTGACAGGGTGGCCTACGAGCAGTACTTC.

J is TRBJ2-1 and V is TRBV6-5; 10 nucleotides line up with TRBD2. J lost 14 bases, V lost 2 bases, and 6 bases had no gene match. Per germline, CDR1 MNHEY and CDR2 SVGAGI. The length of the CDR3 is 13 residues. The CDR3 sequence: CASSYKREGTEFF. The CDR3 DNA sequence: TGTGCCAGCAGTTACAAGCGGGAGGGCACCGAGTTCTTC.

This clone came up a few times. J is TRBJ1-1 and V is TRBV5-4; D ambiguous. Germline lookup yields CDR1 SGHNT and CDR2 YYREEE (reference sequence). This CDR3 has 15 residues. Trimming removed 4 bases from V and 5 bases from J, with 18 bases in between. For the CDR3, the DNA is TGTGCCAGCAGCCTCGCGACGGGGAGTCGTACTGAAGCTTTCTTT. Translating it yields CASSLATGSRTEAFF.

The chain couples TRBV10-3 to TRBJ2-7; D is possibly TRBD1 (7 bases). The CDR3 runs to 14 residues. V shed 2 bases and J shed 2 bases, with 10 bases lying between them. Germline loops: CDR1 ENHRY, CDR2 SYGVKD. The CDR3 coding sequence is TGTGCCATCAGTGAGGCGGGACAGCCCTACGAGCAGTACTTC. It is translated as CAISEAGQPYEQYF.

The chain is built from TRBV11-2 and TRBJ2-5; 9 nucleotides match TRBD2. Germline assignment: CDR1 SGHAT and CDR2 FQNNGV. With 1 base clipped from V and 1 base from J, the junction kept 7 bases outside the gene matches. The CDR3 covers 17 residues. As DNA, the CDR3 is TGTGCCAGCAGCTTAGGAGTGAGCGGGAGGTCCCAAGAGACCCAGTACTTC. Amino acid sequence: CASSLGVSGRSQETQYF.

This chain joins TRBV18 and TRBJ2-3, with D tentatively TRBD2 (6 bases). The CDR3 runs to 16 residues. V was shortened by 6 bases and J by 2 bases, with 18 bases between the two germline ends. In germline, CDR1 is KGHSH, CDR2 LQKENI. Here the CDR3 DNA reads TGTGCCAGCTCCCGCGGAGGGATAGCGGTCACAGATACGCAGTATTTT. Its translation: CASSRGGIAVTDTQYF.

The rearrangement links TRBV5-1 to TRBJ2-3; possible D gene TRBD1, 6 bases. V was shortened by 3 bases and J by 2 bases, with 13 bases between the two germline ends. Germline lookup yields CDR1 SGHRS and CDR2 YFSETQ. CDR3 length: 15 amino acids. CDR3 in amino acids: CASSSDTGFTDTQYF. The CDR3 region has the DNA TGCGCCAGCAGCTCGGATACAGGGTTCACAGATACGCAGTATTTT.

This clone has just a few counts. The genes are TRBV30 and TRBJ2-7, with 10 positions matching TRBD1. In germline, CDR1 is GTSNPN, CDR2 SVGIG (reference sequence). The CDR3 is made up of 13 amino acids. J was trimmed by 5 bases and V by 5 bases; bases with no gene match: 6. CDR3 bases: TGTGCCTGGGGGGGACAGGGGTTTAACGAGCAGTACTTC. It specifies CAWGGQGFNEQYF.

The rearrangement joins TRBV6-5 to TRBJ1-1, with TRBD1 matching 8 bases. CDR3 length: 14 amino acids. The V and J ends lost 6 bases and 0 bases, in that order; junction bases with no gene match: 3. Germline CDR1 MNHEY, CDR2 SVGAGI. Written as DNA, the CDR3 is TGTGCCAGCAGGACAGGGGAGATGAACACTGAAGCTTTCTTT. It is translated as CASRTGEMNTEAFF.

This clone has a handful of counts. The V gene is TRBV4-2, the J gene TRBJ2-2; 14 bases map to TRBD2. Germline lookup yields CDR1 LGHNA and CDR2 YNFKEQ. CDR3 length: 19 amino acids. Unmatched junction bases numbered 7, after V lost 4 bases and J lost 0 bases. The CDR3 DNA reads TGTGCCAGCAGCCGGACTGGACTAGCGGGAGGCGCGAACACCGGGGAGCTGTTTTTT. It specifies CASSRTGLAGGANTGELFF.

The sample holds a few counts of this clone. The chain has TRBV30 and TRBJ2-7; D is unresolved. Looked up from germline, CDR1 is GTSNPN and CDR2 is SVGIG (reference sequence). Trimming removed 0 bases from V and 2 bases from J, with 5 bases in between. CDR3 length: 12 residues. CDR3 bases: TGTGCCTGGAGTGTACGAGCCTACGAGCAGTACTTC. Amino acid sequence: CAWSVRAYEQYF.

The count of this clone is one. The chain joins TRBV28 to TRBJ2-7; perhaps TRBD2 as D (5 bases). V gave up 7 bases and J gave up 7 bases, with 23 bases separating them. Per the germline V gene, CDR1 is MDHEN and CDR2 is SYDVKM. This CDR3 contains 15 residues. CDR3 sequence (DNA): TGTGCCAGCATAGGGAGTGGGCTGCCTCTGAGGGAGCAGTACTTC. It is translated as CASIGSGLPLREQYF.

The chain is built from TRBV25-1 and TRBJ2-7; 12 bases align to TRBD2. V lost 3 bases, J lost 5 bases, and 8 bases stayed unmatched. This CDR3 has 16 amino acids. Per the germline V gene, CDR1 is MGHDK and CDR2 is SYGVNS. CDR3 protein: CASSDSLAGGPHEQYF. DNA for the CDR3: TGTGCCAGCAGTGATAGTCTAGCGGGAGGGCCCCACGAGCAGTACTTC.

As DNA, the CDR3 is TGTGCCAGCAGACAGGGTTTGGGTCAGCCCCAGCATTTT. It specifies CASRQGLGQPQHF. This chain joins TRBV6-5 and TRBJ1-5; maybe TRBD1 (6 bases). The CDR3 has 13 amino acids. Germline V gene data show CDR1 as MNHEY and CDR2 as SVGAGI. The V end was cut by 6 bases, the J end by 6 bases, with 12 bases between.